These 30 T cell receptor beta chains came from one sample sequenced in a study of T-cell reconstitution after alpha-beta-depleted transplantation in children. During its preparation, the TCRbeta library received unique molecular identifiers. TCRdb reanalysed the PCR reads using MiXCR and keeps one entry per CDR3 protein. The sample records over 400,000 distinct CDR3 sequences, about 40% being singletons. This sample comprised PBMCs, obtained before TCRalphabeta/CD19-depleted stem cell transplant. The receptors were sampled from a girl aged 2 to 9 with aplastic anemia, due to receive a stem cell transplant.

This clonotype was counted at least ten times. V gene TRBV2 combines with J gene TRBJ2-5; unclear D gene. Between the trimmed V and J ends, which lost 7 bases and 2 bases, there was a span of 5 bases. The CDR3 runs 11 residues. The germline V gene encodes CDR1 SNHLY and CDR2 FYNNEI. The CDR3 is CASTRQETQYF. The CDR3 nucleotides read TGTGCCAGCACCCGGCAAGAGACCCAGTACTTC.

V gene TRBV20-1 combines with J gene TRBJ1-5; 9 bases align to TRBD1. This CDR3 has 15 amino acids. The junction had 10 bases not matched to a gene; V was cut back by 5 bases and J by 5 bases. Germline assignment: CDR1 DFQATT and CDR2 SNEGSKA (reference sequence). CDR3 in amino acids: CSAGLGTGPYQPQHF. In nucleotides, the CDR3 is TGCAGTGCTGGCTTGGGGACAGGGCCTTATCAGCCCCAGCATTTT.

The chain employs TRBV4-3 and TRBJ2-1; D is uncertain. Germline CDR1 and CDR2: LGHNA and YSLEER. The CDR3 has 17 amino acids. V was trimmed by 2 bases and J by 0 bases, leaving 14 bases between them. This CDR3 is CASSQSLGTSSYNEQFF. CDR3 in DNA: TGCGCCAGCAGCCAATCCCTCGGAACGAGCTCCTACAATGAGCAGTTCTTC.

This clonotype was recorded many times. This sequence joins TRBV3-1 and TRBJ1-6; 7 bases align to TRBD1. Germline V gives CDR1 LGHDT, CDR2 YNNKEL (reference sequence). CDR3 length: 18 amino acids. V was pared by 1 base and J by 4 bases, with 10 bases of the junction left unmatched. For the CDR3, the DNA is TGTGCCAGCAGCCAAGGACAGGGCCCCGACGCATATAATTCACCCCTCCACTTT. Translated: CASSQGQGPDAYNSPLHF.

This clonotype was seen more than once but under ten times. CDR3 coding DNA: TGCAGTGCTAGATCGGAAATCGGGTCCTACGAGCAGTACTTC. Protein sequence: CSARSEIGSYEQYF. The J gene is TRBJ2-7, the V gene TRBV20-1, with unresolved D. V shed 2 bases and J shed 1 base, with 12 bases lying between them. Per germline, CDR1 DFQATT and CDR2 SNEGSKA (reference sequence). CDR3 length: 14 amino acids.

This sequence joins TRBV9 and TRBJ1-2; TRBD1 aligns across 7 bases. Germline lookup yields CDR1 SGDLS and CDR2 YYNGEE. The CDR3 covers 18 residues. Trimming at V came to 6 bases and at J to 2 bases, leaving 19 bases not matched to a gene. In DNA form, the CDR3 reads TGTGCCAGCAAGGGTCCCGGAGGGGGCGTTAACCCGAACTATGGCTACACCTTC. Amino acid sequence: CASKGPGGGVNPNYGYTF.

This clonotype was detected many times. The chain uses TRBV2 and TRBJ2-3; 8 bases line up with TRBD2. Germline CDR1 reads SNHLY; CDR2 reads FYNNEI. V shed 6 bases, J shed 4 bases, and the junction held 12 bases outside the gene matches. The CDR3 spans 16 residues. This CDR3 reads CASRYREGRYADTQYF. The CDR3 region has the DNA TGTGCCAGCAGATATCGGGAGGGCCGTTATGCAGATACGCAGTATTTT.

The chain has TRBV11-2 and TRBJ2-3; 8 bases match TRBD2. This CDR3 contains 18 residues. V lost 0 bases and J lost 0; bases outside the gene matches: 8. Germline CDR1 reads SGHAT; CDR2 reads FQNNGV. In DNA form, the CDR3 reads TGTGCCAGCAGCTTAGATTCTCGGACTAGCTCTAGCACAGATACGCAGTATTTT. This sequence encodes CASSLDSRTSSSTDTQYF.

The rearrangement joins TRBV20-1 to TRBJ1-5; D remains unclear. Per germline, CDR1 DFQATT and CDR2 SNEGSKA (reference sequence). This CDR3 is 19 amino acids long. Trimming shortened V by 1 base and J by 1 base, and 23 bases separated the two germline ends. In DNA form, the CDR3 reads TGCAGTGCTAGAGGCAAGTGGCAACCCCCTACTGTCAGCAATCAGCCCCAGCATTTT. Translating it yields CSARGKWQPPTVSNQPQHF.

The V gene is TRBV28, the J gene TRBJ2-5, with D tentatively TRBD2 (6 bases). V was trimmed by 6 bases and J by 5 bases, leaving 22 bases between them. Germline assignment: CDR1 MDHEN and CDR2 SYDVKM. This CDR3 comprises 16 residues. The CDR3, as DNA: TGTGCCAGCAGCCCTAAGCGGGCTACGCCGCGGGAGACCCAGTACTTC. This translates into CASSPKRATPRETQYF.

This clonotype has just a few counts. The genes are TRBV6-6 and TRBJ2-5; a weak D match, TRBD1 (5 bases). V was cut by 6 bases and J by 5 bases, with 13 bases left in between. The CDR3 covers 13 residues. The germline gives CDR1 MNHNY, CDR2 SVGAGI (reference sequence). For the CDR3, the DNA is TGTGCCAGCAGCAAGGGGCTTAAGGAGACCCAGTACTTC. Translated, it gives CASSKGLKETQYF.

This clonotype came up many times. The chain joins TRBV20-1 to TRBJ2-1; 7 bases are a match to TRBD2. Germline V gene lookup returns CDR1 DFQATT and CDR2 SNEGSKA (reference sequence). The length of the CDR3 is 15 residues. Unmatched junction bases numbered 8, after V lost 6 bases and J lost 0 bases. The DNA for the CDR3 is TGCAGTGCGACCAGCGGGATTGGCTCCTACAATGAGCAGTTCTTC. It translates to CSATSGIGSYNEQFF.

This clonotype was found a few times. The chain joins TRBV20-1 to TRBJ2-5; 9 nucleotides line up with TRBD1. This CDR3 has 15 amino acids. Germline CDR1 DFQATT, CDR2 SNEGSKA (reference sequence). Written as DNA, the CDR3 is TGCAACCCGCTACAGGGGGCCTTATTACAAGAGACCCAGTACTTC. Protein: CNPLQGALLQETQYF.

The sample holds many counts of this clonotype. This chain uses TRBV19 with TRBJ2-7, with 8 bases aligning to TRBD1. J gave up 7 bases and V 4 bases, and 18 bases lay outside the gene matches. In germline, CDR1 is LNHDA, CDR2 SQIVND (reference sequence). This CDR3 contains 17 residues. CDR3 in DNA: TGTGCCAGTAGTAGAGTGGTCACCGGGACAGGAATTCTTGAGCAGTACTTC. Amino acids: CASSRVVTGTGILEQYF.

This clonotype has more than one count but fewer than ten. The CDR3 nucleotides are TGCAGTGCTAGACCGAGCGGGAGAGAGTACAATGAGCAGTTCTTC. It yields the protein CSARPSGREYNEQFF. The chain employs TRBV20-1 and TRBJ2-1; 8 positions match TRBD2. Germline lookup yields CDR1 DFQATT and CDR2 SNEGSKA (reference sequence). This CDR3 is 15 amino acids long. Germline trimming cut 2 bases from V and 4 bases from J; bases unmatched to any gene: 7.

In this sample, this clonotype turned up many times. V gene TRBV7-2 combines with J gene TRBJ2-3; TRBD1 agrees at 11 bases. J lost 5 bases, V lost 5 bases, and 3 bases had no gene match. This CDR3 has 14 amino acids. The germline CDR1 and CDR2 sequences are SGHTA and FQGNSA. The DNA for the CDR3 is TGTGCCAGCAGCGGACAGGGGGCTGGAGATACGCAGTATTTT. Translating it yields CASSGQGAGDTQYF.

The chain joins TRBV28 to TRBJ1-6, with 8 nucleotides matching TRBD1. The germline V gene encodes CDR1 MDHEN and CDR2 SYDVKM. Losses at the gene ends were 6 bases for V and 9 bases for J; bases not matched to a gene: 4. CDR3 size: 13 residues. The CDR3 coding sequence is TGTGCCAGCAGGTCAGGGGGCGGTTCACCCCTCCACTTT. This encodes CASRSGGGSPLHF.

The chain recombines TRBV15 with TRBJ2-1; D is perhaps TRBD2 (6 bases). CDR1 and CDR2 (germline): LNHNV, YYDKDF (reference sequence). The CDR3 sequence is 17 residues long. V lost 3 bases to trimming and J lost 1 base, with 16 bases between them. The CDR3 protein is CATSRPPGVRSYNEQFF. DNA for the CDR3: TGTGCCACCAGCAGGCCCCCGGGGGTAAGGTCCTACAATGAGCAGTTCTTC.

The chain uses TRBV5-5 and TRBJ2-1, with D possibly TRBD1 on 5 matching bases. V was shortened by 2 bases and J by 5 bases, with 14 bases between the two germline ends. The CDR3 runs to 15 residues. The germline V gene encodes CDR1 SGHKS and CDR2 YYEKEE (reference sequence). The CDR3 loop is CASSFMLQVNNEQFF. The CDR3 nucleotides read TGTGCCAGCAGCTTTATGTTACAGGTAAACAATGAGCAGTTCTTC.

J is TRBJ2-7 and V is TRBV12-3 or TRBV12-4, with no clear D. Trimming left V 5 bases short and J 0 bases short, with 11 bases between. The CDR3 spans 14 residues. The CDR3 DNA is TGTGCCAGCAGTGATTCCGTTTTCTCCTACGAGCAGTACTTC. It is translated as CASSDSVFSYEQYF.

This clonotype was recorded at least ten times. One end of the junction fails to match germline, which may point to a read error. The V and J genes are TRBV5-1 and TRBJ2-7, with 8 bases that match TRBD1. The germline CDR1 and CDR2 sequences are SGHRS and YFSETQ. The CDR3 spans 14 residues. The CDR3 DNA is TGTGCCAGCAGCTTAGGGACAGGAGTTTACGAGCAGTACTTC. This sequence encodes CASSLGTGVYEQYF.

The chain uses TRBV12-3 or TRBV12-4 and TRBJ2-1; tentatively, D is TRBD2 (5 bases). The CDR3 is 13 amino acids. The V gene lost 2 bases and the J gene lost 8 bases, with 10 bases spanning the gap. CDR3 sequence reads: CASSLRLADEQFF. In nucleotides, the CDR3 is TGTGCCAGCAGTTTAAGGCTAGCCGATGAGCAGTTCTTC.

This clonotype was recorded a few times. The V call is TRBV5-1, the J call TRBJ2-7, with TRBD1 matching over 9 bases. This CDR3 contains 15 residues. Per germline, CDR1 SGHRS and CDR2 YFSETQ. With 1 base clipped from V and 3 bases from J, the junction kept 5 bases outside the gene matches. CDR3 protein: CASSLSGTGFYEQYF. The CDR3 region has the DNA TGCGCCAGCAGCTTGTCGGGGACAGGGTTCTACGAGCAGTACTTC.

The chain carries TRBV20-1 and TRBJ2-3; D gene uncertain. Germline lookup yields CDR1 DFQATT and CDR2 SNEGSKA (reference sequence). This CDR3 contains 13 residues. Trimming removed 3 bases from V and 2 bases from J, with 9 bases in between. Here the CDR3 reads CSASFASTDTQYF. CDR3 in DNA: TGCAGTGCTAGTTTTGCCTCCACAGATACGCAGTATTTT.

This chain uses TRBV10-3 with TRBJ2-7; TRBD1 agrees at 11 bases. The length of the CDR3 is 14 residues. Per germline, CDR1 ENHRY and CDR2 SYGVKD. Trimming cost V 8 bases and J 2 bases; bases outside gene matches: 5. The CDR3 DNA follows: TGTGCCATCCGACTGGGACAGGGGGCCTACGAGCAGTACTTC. Translated, it gives CAIRLGQGAYEQYF.

The rearrangement joins TRBV25-1 to TRBJ1-1; 8 nucleotides agree with TRBD1. The V segment lost 6 bases and the J segment 4 bases; nucleotides outside the gene matches: 7. This CDR3 has 14 residues. Germline V gene sequence: CDR1 MGHDK, CDR2 SYGVNS. In nucleotides, the CDR3 is TGTGCCAGCAGCGTTACAGGGGGATCCACTGAAGCTTTCTTT. This codes for CASSVTGGSTEAFF.

This clonotype showed up just once. Here the CDR3 reads CASSRSTLNNEQFF. Written as DNA, the CDR3 is TGTGCCAGCAGCCGTAGCACACTAAACAATGAGCAGTTCTTC. The rearrangement joins TRBV6-1 to TRBJ2-1; no definite D call. Between the trimmed V and J ends, which lost 6 bases and 5 bases, there was a span of 14 bases. Germline V gene sequence: CDR1 MNHNS, CDR2 SASEGT. The CDR3 has 14 amino acids.

The rearrangement links TRBV12-3 or TRBV12-4 to TRBJ2-2; no clear D. The germline V and J ends were trimmed by 7 bases and 6 bases, with 9 bases remaining between them. This CDR3 comprises 12 residues. The CDR3: CASKFTAGELFF. The CDR3 nucleotides read TGTGCCAGCAAGTTTACGGCCGGGGAGCTGTTTTTT.

V and J are TRBV7-6 and TRBJ2-2; D not certain. From germline, CDR1 is SGHVS and CDR2 FNYEAQ. Trimming shortened V by 2 bases and J by 1 base, and 5 bases separated the two germline ends. This CDR3 contains 14 residues. DNA for the CDR3: TGTGCCAGCAGCTTAAGCTGGAACACCGGGGAGCTGTTTTTT. Its translation is CASSLSWNTGELFF.

This clonotype occurred many times. CDR3 region: CSVEELGTVGGGYTF. The CDR3 coding sequence is TGCAGCGTTGAAGAATTAGGGACGGTCGGGGGAGGCTACACCTTC. The chain employs TRBV29-1 and TRBJ1-2; D possibly corresponds to TRBD1 (5 bases). The CDR3 has 15 residues. With 0 bases removed from V and 8 bases from J, the gap between germline ends came to 19 bases. Germline CDR1 and CDR2: SQVTM and ANQGSEA.